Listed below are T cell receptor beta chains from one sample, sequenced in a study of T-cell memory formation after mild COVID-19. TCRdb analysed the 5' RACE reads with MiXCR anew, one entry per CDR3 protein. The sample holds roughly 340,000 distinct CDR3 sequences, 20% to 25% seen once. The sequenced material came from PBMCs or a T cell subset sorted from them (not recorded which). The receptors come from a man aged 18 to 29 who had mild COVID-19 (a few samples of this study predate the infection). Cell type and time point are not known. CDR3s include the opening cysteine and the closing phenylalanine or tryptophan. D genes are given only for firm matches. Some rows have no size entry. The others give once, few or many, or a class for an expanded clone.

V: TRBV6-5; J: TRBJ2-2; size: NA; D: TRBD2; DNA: TGTGCCAGCCGACGCGGGGGTGGGACCGGGGAGCTGTTTTTT; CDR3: CASRRGGGTGELFF
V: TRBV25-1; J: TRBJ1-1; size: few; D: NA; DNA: TGTGCCAGCAATCTGGGGGTGAGTGAAGCTTTCTTT; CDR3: CASNLGVSEAFF
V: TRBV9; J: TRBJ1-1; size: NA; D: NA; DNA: TGTGCCAGCGCCCCATGGGGGGCCACAATGAACACTGAAGCTTTCTTT; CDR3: CASAPWGATMNTEAFF
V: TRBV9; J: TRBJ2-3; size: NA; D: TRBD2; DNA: TGTGCCAGCAGCACTAGCGGGGGGACCCTCACAGATACGCAGTATTTT; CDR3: CASSTSGGTLTDTQYF
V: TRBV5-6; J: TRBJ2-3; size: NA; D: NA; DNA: TGTGCCAGCAGCATGGGACATTACGGGACAGATACGCAGTATTTT; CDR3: CASSMGHYGTDTQYF
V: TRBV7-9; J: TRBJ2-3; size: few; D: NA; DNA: TGTGCCAGCAGCTCACTTCCCCAGGGCGGAATGGGGGATACGCAGTATTTT; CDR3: CASSSLPQGGMGDTQYF
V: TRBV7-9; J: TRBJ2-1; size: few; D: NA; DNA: TGTGCCAGCTTGACCTCTAAGGGCGGAGAGCAGTTCTTC; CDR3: CASLTSKGGEQFF
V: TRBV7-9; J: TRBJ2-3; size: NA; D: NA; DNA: TGTGCCAGCAGCGACACATCGGGTACGCAGTATTTT; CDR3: CASSDTSGTQYF
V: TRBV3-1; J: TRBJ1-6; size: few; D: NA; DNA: TGTGCCAGCGCTCGGACGGAGAATTCACCCCTCCACTTT; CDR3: CASARTENSPLHF
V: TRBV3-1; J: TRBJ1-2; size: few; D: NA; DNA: TGTGCCAGCAGCCAAGGCCCTGACGGAGGGTCTGGCTACACCTTC; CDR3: CASSQGPDGGSGYTF
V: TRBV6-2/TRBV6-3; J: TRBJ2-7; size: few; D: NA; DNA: TGTGCCAGCAGTTATAGGGGTTTCCACGAGCAGTACTTC; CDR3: CASSYRGFHEQYF
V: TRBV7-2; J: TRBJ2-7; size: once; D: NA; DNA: TGTGCCAGCAGCTTAAATCCCCTTAGTCGGACGGCGTACTTC; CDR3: CASSLNPLSRTAYF
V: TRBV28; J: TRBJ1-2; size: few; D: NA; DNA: TGTGCCAGCAGTTTTCGTATGTACTATGGCTACACCTTC; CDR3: CASSFRMYYGYTF
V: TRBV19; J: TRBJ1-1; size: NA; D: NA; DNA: TGTGCCAGTAGTTCAGGGGTGGGCACTGAAGCTTTCTTT; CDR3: CASSSGVGTEAFF
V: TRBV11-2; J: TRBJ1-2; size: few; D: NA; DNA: TGTGCCAGCAGGCTTGCCGGGGGCGATTCCTATGGCTACACCTTC; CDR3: CASRLAGGDSYGYTF
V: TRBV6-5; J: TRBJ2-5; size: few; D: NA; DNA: TGTGCCAGCAGGTCCGGGGCCGGACGGCAAGAGACCCAGTACTTC; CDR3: CASRSGAGRQETQYF
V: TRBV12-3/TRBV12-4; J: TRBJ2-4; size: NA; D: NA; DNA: TGTGCCAGCAGTTTAGAAATAGCCAAAAACATTCAGTACTTC; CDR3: CASSLEIAKNIQYF
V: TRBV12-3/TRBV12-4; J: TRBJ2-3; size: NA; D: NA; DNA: TGTGCCTCTAAACCTCTCACAGATACGCAGTATTTT; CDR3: CASKPLTDTQYF
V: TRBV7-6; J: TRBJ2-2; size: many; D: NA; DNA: TGTGCCAGCAGCCGAGTCCAGGGGTACGGGGAGCTGTTTTTT; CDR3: CASSRVQGYGELFF
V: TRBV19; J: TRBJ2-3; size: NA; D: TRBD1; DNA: TGTGCCAGTGGGGCCAGGGGGCCGTCGAGAGATACGCAGTATTTT; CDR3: CASGARGPSRDTQYF
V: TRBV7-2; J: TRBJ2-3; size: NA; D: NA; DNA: TGTGCCAGCAGCTCTCCGGTAGGCCTAACAGATACGCAGTATTTT; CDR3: CASSSPVGLTDTQYF
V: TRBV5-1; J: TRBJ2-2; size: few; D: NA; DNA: TGCGCCAGCAGCCTTCGTTGGGGGGAGAACACCGGGGAGCTGTTTTTT; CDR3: CASSLRWGENTGELFF
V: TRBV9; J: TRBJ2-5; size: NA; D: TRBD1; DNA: TGTGCCAGCAGCTCTCGGGACAGTCAAGAGACCCAGTACTTC; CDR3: CASSSRDSQETQYF
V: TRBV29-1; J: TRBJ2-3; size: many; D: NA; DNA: TGCAGCGTTAGGTGGGACACAGATACGCAGTATTTT; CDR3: CSVRWDTDTQYF
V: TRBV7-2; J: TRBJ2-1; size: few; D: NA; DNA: TGTGCCAGCAGCTTTTTCTCCTACAATGAGCAGTTCTTC; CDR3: CASSFFSYNEQFF
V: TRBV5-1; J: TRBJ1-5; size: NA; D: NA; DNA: TGCGCCAGCAGCTTGTATAGTGGGAATCAGCCCCAGCATTTT; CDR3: CASSLYSGNQPQHF